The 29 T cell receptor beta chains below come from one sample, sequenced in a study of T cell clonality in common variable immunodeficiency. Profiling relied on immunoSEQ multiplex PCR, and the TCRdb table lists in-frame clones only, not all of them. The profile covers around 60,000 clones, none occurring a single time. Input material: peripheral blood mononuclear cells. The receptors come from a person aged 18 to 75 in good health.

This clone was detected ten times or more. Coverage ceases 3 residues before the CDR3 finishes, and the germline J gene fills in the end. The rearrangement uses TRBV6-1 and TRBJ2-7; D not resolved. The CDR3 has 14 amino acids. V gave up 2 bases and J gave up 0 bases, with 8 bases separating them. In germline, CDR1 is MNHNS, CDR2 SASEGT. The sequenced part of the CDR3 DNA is TGTGCCAGCAGTGAACTCCTTAGCTCCTACGAG. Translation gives CASSELLSSYE. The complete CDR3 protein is CASSELLSSYEQYF.

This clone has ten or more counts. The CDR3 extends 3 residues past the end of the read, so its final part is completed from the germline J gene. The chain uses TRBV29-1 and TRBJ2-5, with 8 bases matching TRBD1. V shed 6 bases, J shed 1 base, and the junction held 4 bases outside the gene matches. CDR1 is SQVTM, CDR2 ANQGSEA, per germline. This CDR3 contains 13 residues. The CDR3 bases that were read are TGCAGCGTCCCGGACAGGGCCCAAGAGACC. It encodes CSVPDRAQET. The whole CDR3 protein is CSVPDRAQETQYF. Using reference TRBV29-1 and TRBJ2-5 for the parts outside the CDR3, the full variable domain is SAVISQKPSRDICQRGTSLTIQCQVDSQVTMMFWYRQQPGQSLTLIATANQGSEATYESGFVIDKFPISRPNLTFSTLTVSNMSPEDSSIYLCSVPDRAQETQYFGPGTRLLVL.

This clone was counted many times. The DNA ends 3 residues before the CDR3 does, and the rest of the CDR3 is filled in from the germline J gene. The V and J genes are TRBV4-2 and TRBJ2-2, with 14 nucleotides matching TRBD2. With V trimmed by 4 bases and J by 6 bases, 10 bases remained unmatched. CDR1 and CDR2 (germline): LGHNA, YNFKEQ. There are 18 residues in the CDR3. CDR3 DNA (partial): TGTGCCAGCAGCCCGGGACTAGCGGGAGTTAGGTCCGCCGGGGAG. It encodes CASSPGLAGVRSAGE. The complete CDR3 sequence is CASSPGLAGVRSAGELFF.

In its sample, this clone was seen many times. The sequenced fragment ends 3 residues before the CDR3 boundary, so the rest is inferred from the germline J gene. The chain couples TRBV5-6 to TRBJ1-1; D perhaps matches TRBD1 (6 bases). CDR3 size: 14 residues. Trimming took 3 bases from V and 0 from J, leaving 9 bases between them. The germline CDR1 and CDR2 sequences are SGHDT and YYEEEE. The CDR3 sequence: CASSWGPVNTEAFF. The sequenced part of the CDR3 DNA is TGTGCCAGCAGCTGGGGGCCGGTGAACACTGAA.

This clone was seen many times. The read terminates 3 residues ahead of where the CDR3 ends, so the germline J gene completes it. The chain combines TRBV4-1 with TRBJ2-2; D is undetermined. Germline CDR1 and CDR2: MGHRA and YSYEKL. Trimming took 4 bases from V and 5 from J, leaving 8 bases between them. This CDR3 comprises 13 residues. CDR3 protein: CASSPYFTGELFF. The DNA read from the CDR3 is TGCGCCAGCAGCCCCTACTTTACCGGGGAG.

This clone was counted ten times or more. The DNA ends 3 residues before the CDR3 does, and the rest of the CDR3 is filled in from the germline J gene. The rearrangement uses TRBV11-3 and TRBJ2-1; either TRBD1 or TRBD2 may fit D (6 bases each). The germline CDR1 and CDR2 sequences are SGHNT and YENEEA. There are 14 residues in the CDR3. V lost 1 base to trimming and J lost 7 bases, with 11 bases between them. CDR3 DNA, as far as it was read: TGTGCCAGCAGCTTAGTCGGCGGGACAAATGAG. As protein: CASSLVGGTNE. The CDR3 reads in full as CASSLVGGTNEQFF.

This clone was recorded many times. CDR3 bases read: TGTGCCACCAGCAGAGAGGCGCGCTCAGGGTACGAAGGC. Its protein is CATSREARSGYEG. The entire CDR3 protein reads CATSREARSGYEGYTF. This chain joins TRBV15 and TRBJ1-2; D perhaps matches TRBD1 (5 bases). The CDR3 end falls 3 residues outside the read, so it is completed with the germline J gene. This CDR3 has 16 amino acids. Germline lookup yields CDR1 LNHNV and CDR2 YYDKDF (reference sequence).

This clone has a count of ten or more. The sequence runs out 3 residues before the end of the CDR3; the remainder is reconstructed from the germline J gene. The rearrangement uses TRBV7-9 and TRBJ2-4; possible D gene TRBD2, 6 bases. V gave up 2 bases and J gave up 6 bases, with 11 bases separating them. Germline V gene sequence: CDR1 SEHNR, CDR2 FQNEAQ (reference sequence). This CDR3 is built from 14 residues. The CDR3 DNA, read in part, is TGTGCCAGCAGCTTAACGAGGGGAGGAAACATT. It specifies CASSLTRGGNI. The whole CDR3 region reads CASSLTRGGNIQYF.

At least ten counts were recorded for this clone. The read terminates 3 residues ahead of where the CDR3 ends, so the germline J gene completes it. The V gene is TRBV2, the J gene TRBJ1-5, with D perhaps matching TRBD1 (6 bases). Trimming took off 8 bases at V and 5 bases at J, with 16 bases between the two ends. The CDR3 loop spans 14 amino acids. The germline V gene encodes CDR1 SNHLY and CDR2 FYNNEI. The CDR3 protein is CASAPQGRDQPQHF. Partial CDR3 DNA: TGTGCCAGCGCCCCCCAGGGGAGAGATCAGCCC.

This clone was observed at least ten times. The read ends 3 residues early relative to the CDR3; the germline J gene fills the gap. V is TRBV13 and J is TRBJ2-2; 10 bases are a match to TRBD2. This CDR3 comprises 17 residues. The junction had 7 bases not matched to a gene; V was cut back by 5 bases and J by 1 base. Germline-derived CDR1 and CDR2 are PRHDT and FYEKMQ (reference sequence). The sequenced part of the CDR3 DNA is TGTGCCAGCAGCCGCGGACTAGCGGTCCAGAACACCGGGGAG. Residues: CASSRGLAVQNTGE. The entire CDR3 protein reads CASSRGLAVQNTGELFF.

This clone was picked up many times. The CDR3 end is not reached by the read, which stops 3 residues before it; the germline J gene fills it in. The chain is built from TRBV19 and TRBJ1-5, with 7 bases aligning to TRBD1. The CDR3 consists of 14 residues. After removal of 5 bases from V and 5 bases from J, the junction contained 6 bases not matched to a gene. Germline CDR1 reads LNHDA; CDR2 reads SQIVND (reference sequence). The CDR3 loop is CASSDRRGDQPQHF. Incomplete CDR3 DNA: TGTGCCAGTAGTGACCGCAGGGGGGATCAGCCC.

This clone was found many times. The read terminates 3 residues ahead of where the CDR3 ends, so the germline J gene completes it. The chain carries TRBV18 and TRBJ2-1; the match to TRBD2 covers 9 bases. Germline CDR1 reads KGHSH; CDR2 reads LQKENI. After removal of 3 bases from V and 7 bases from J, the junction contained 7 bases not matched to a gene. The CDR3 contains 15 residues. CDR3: CASSPGSGRDNEQFF. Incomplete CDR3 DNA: TGTGCCAGCTCACCGGGTAGCGGGAGAGATAATGAG.

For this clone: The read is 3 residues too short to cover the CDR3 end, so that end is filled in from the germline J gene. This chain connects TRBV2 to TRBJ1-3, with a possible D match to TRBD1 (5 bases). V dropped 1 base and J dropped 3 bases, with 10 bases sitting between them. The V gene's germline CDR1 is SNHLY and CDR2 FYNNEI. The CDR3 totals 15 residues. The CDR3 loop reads CASSEGTSGGNTIYF. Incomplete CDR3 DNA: TGTGCCAGCAGTGAAGGGACATCGGGTGGAAACACC.

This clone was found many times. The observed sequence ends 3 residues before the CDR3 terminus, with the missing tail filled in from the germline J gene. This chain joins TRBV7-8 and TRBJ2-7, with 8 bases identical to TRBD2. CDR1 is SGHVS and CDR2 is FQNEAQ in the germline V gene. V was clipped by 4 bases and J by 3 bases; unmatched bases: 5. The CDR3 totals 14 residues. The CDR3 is CASSSGLVGYEQYF. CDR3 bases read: TGTGCCAGCAGCTCGGGACTAGTTGGCTACGAG.

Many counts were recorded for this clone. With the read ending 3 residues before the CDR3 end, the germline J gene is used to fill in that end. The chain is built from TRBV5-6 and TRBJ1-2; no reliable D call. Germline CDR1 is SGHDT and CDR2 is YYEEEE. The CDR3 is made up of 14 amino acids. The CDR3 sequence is CASSGRRISNGYTF. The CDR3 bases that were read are TGTGCCAGCAGCGGCAGGAGGATATCTAACGGC.

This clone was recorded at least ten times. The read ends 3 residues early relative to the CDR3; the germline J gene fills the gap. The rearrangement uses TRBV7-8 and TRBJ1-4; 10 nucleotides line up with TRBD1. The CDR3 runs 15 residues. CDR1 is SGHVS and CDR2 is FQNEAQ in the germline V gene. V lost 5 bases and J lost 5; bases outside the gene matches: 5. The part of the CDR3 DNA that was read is TGTGCCAGCAGCCCCCGGACAGGGGGGAATGAAAAA. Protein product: CASSPRTGGNEK. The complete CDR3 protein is CASSPRTGGNEKLFF.

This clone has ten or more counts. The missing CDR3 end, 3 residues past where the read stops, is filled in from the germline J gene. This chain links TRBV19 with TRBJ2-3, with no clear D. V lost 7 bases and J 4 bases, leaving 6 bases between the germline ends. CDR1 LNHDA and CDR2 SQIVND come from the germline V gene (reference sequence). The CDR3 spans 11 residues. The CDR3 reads CASNEADTQYF. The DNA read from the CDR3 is TGTGCCAGTAACGAGGCAGATACG. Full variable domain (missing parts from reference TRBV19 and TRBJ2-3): DGGITQSPKYLFRKEGQNVTLSCEQNLNHDAMYWYRQDPGQGLRLIYYSQIVNDFQKGDIAEGYSVSREKKESFPLTVTSAQKNPTAFYLCASNEADTQYFGPGTRLTVL.

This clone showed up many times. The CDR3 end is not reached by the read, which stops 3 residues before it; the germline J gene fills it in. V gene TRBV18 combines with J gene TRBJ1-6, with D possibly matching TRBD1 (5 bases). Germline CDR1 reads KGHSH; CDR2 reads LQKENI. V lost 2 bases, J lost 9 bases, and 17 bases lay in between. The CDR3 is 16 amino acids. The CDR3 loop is CASSPFERQLGSPLHF. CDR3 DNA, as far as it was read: TGTGCCAGCTCACCATTTGAAAGACAGCTCGGTTCACCC.

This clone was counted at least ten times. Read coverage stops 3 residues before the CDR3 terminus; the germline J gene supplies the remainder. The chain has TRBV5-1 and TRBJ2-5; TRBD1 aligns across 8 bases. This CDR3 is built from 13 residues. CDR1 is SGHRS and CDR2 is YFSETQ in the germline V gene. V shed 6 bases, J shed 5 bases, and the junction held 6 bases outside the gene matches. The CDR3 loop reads CASNPQGAETQYF. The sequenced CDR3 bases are TGCGCCAGCAACCCCCAGGGGGCTGAGACC.

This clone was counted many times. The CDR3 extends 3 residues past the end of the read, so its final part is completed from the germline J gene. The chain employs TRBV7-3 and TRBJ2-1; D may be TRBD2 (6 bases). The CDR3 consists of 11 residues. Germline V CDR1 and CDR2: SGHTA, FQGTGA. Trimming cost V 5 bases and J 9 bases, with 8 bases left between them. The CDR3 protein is CASSLGGEQFF. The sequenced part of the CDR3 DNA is TGTGCCAGCAGCCTCGGGGGTGAG.

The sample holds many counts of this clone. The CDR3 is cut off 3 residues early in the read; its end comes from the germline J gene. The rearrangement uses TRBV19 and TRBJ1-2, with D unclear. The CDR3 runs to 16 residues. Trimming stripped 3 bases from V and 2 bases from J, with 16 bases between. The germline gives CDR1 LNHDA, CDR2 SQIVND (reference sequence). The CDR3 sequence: CASSMLYGGVNYGYTF. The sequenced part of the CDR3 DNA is TGTGCCAGTAGTATGTTATATGGCGGAGTGAACTATGGC.

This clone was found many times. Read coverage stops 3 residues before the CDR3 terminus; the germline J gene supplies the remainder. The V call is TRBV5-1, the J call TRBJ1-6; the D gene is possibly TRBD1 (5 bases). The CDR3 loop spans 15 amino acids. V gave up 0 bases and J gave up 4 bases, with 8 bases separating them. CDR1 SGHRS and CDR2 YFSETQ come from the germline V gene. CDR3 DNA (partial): TGCGCCAGCAGCTTGGAGGCAGGGTATAATTCACCC. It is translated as CASSLEAGYNSP. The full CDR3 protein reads CASSLEAGYNSPLHF.

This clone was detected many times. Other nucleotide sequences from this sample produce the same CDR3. The CDR3 is CSANGGEGSSPLHF. The sequenced CDR3 bases are TGCAGTGCTAACGGAGGGGAAGGGAGTTCACCC. The chain joins TRBV20-1 to TRBJ1-6, with D perhaps matching TRBD1 (5 bases). The read halts 3 residues ahead of the CDR3 end, with the missing end drawn from the germline J gene. Looked up from germline, CDR1 is DFQATT and CDR2 is SNEGSKA (reference sequence). V dropped 4 bases and J dropped 9 bases, with 16 bases sitting between them. The CDR3 runs to 14 residues.

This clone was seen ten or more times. The CDR3 reads CASAGDSTDTQYF. The covered CDR3 bases are TGCGCCAGCGCGGGGGATAGCACAGATACG. This sequence joins TRBV5-1 and TRBJ2-3; 7 bases fit TRBD2. The read comes to an end 3 residues before the CDR3 does, leaving the germline J gene to fill in the end. Germline V gene lookup returns CDR1 SGHRS and CDR2 YFSETQ. CDR3 length: 13 residues. The V segment lost 7 bases and the J segment 0 bases; nucleotides outside the gene matches: 2.

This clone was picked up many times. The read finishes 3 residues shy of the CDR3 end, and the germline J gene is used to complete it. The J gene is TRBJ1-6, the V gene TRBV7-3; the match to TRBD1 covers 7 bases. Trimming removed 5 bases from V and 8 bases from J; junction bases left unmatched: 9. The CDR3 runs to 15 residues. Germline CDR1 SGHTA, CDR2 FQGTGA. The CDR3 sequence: CASSRRQGLDSPLHF. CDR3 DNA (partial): TGTGCCAGCAGCCGACGACAGGGTTTGGATTCACCC.

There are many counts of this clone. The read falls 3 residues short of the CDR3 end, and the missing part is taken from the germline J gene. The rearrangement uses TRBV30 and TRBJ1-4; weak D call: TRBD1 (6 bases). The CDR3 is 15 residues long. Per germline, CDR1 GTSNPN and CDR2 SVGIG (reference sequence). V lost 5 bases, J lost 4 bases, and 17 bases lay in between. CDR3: CAWEATGSLNEKLFF. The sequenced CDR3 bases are TGTGCCTGGGAAGCTACAGGGAGTCTTAATGAAAAA.

The CDR3 sequence: CASSETRGEQYF. The CDR3 DNA, read in part, is TGTGCCAGCAGCGAAACTAGAGGCGAG. The rearrangement joins TRBV11-2 to TRBJ2-7; the D gene is possibly TRBD2 (5 bases). The read terminates 3 residues ahead of where the CDR3 ends, so the germline J gene completes it. Trimming removed 5 bases at V and 6 bases at J, with 11 bases between. Germline V gene data show CDR1 as SGHAT and CDR2 as FQNNGV. This CDR3 spans 12 amino acids.

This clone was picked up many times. CDR3 loop: CSAQPTSGGAADTQYF. The sequenced part of the CDR3 DNA is TGCAGTGCCCAACCAACTAGCGGGGGGGCGGCAGATACG. The chain combines TRBV20-1 with TRBJ2-3, with 13 bases matching TRBD2. The read falls 3 residues short of the CDR3 end, and the missing part is taken from the germline J gene. The CDR3 is 16 amino acids. CDR1 and CDR2 (germline): DFQATT, SNEGSKA (reference sequence). Trimming removed 6 bases from V and 4 bases from J; junction bases left unmatched: 10.

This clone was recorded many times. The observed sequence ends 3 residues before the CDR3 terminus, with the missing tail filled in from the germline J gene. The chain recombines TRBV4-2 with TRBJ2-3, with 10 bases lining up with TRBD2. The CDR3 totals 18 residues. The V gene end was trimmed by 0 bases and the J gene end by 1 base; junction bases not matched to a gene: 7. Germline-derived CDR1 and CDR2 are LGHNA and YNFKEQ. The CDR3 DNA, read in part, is TGTGCCAGCAGCCAAGATCGTCGCGGGACTAGCGGCACAGATACG. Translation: CASSQDRRGTSGTDT. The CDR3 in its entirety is CASSQDRRGTSGTDTQYF.